These 12 T cell receptor beta chains were all obtained from the same sample, sequenced in a study of beta chain features in type 1 diabetes. Study-wide results and limits: Type 1 diabetes patients had moderately but significantly shorter TCRB CDR3s in all four CD4+ subsets.

Expressed TCRB transcripts were sequenced after all isolated RNA was converted to cDNA. Repertoires were generated with immunoSEQ multiplex PCR, while TCRdb's copy carries only in-frame clones and drops some. The sample lists 200,000 to 300,000 clones; roughly 20% were seen once. Their antigens are not known. Material: naive CD4+ T cells from blood. These receptors were taken from a woman aged 40-49 years with type 1 diabetes.

V is TRBV30 and J is TRBJ2-1; a weak D match, TRBD1 (6 bases). The CDR3 is 14 residues long. Germline V gives CDR1 GTSNPN, CDR2 SVGIG (reference sequence). V lost 3 bases, J lost 0 bases, and 9 bases lay in between. The CDR3 bases are TGTGCCTGGAGGGGGGACAACTCCTACAATGAGCAGTTCTTC. This encodes CAWRGDNSYNEQFF.

This clone was seen only a few times. The chain uses TRBV6-1 and TRBJ2-2; 7 bases agree with TRBD1. The CDR3 is made up of 14 amino acids. The V and J ends lost 6 bases and 5 bases, in that order; junction bases with no gene match: 6. CDR1 MNHNS and CDR2 SASEGT come from the germline V gene. The CDR3 coding sequence is TGTGCCAGCAGGGGGACAGTCCTTACCGGGGAGCTGTTTTTT. Translated, it gives CASRGTVLTGELFF.

This clone was observed a few times. The V call is TRBV29-1, the J call TRBJ2-3; 9 bases map to TRBD2. J was trimmed by 4 bases and V by 5 bases; bases with no gene match: 7. The germline CDR1 and CDR2 sequences are SQVTM and ANQGSEA. This CDR3 has 14 residues. The CDR3 region is CSVTGTSLADTQYF. The CDR3 nucleotides read TGCAGCGTTACCGGGACTAGCTTGGCAGATACGCAGTATTTT.

This clone was counted between two and nine times. The chain couples TRBV7-9 to TRBJ1-2; 9 nucleotides agree with TRBD1. With 5 bases clipped from V and 1 base from J, the junction kept 5 bases outside the gene matches. CDR1 is SEHNR and CDR2 is FQNEAQ in the germline V gene (reference sequence). The CDR3 runs 15 residues. CDR3 bases: TGTGCCAGCAGCCCCCACAGGGGGCTTAACTATGGCTACACCTTC. Its protein is CASSPHRGLNYGYTF.

This clone was recorded a few times. This chain connects TRBV2 to TRBJ2-5; TRBD2 aligns across 7 bases. The CDR3 extends over 15 amino acids. Per the germline V gene, CDR1 is SNHLY and CDR2 is FYNNEI. The J segment lost 5 bases and the V segment lost 7 bases, leaving 13 bases of the junction unmatched. CDR3: CASTSGAMQQETQYF. In nucleotides, the CDR3 is TGTGCCAGCACGAGCGGGGCGATGCAGCAGGAGACCCAGTACTTC. The full variable domain, completed using reference TRBV2 and TRBJ2-5, is EPEVTQTPSHQVTQMGQEVILRCVPISNHLYFYWYRQILGQKVEFLVSFYNNEISEKSEIFDDQFSVERPDGSNFTLKIRSTKLEDSAMYFCASTSGAMQQETQYFGPGTRLLVL.

This clone was seen more than once but under ten times. V usage is TRBV7-9 and J usage is TRBJ2-5; D unresolved. The CDR3 totals 13 residues. The V end was cut by 2 bases, the J end by 2 bases, with 6 bases between. Germline V gives CDR1 SEHNR, CDR2 FQNEAQ (reference sequence). The CDR3 spells CASSLPQQETQYF. CDR3 nucleotide sequence: TGTGCCAGCAGCTTACCACAGCAAGAGACCCAGTACTTC.

There are a few counts of this clone. V and J are TRBV27 and TRBJ1-4, with D hard to call. CDR1 MNHEY and CDR2 SMNVEV come from the germline V gene (reference sequence). This CDR3 contains 15 residues. Trimming stripped 0 bases from V and 0 bases from J, with 5 bases between. The CDR3 region has the DNA TGTGCCAGCAGTTTATCCGGGGCAACTAATGAAAAACTGTTTTTT. Translating it yields CASSLSGATNEKLFF.

This chain connects TRBV28 to TRBJ1-4; D remains ambiguous. The CDR3 runs to 10 residues. The V gene lost 5 bases and the J gene lost 8 bases, with 3 bases spanning the gap. Germline lookup yields CDR1 MDHEN and CDR2 SYDVKM. The CDR3 nucleotides are TGTGCCAGCAGTAGCGAAAAACTGTTTTTT. It yields the protein CASSSEKLFF.

This chain links TRBV25-1 with TRBJ1-4, with D possibly TRBD1 on 6 matching bases. V was clipped by 3 bases and J by 8 bases, with 13 bases between them. CDR1 is MGHDK and CDR2 is SYGVNS in the germline V gene. This CDR3 comprises 14 residues. The CDR3 here is CASSDSQGGEKLFF. CDR3 DNA sequence: TGTGCCAGCAGTGACTCACAGGGCGGGGAAAAACTGTTTTTT. Complete variable domain (other parts from reference TRBV25-1 and TRBJ1-4): EADIYQTPRYLVIGTGKKITLECSQTMGHDKMYWYQQDPGMELHLIHYSYGVNSTEKGDLSSESTVSRIRTEHFPLTLESARPSHTSQYLCASSDSQGGEKLFFGSGTQLSVL.

The chain is built from TRBV28 and TRBJ1-3; D is undetermined. Germline V lookup: CDR1 MDHEN, CDR2 SYDVKM. Trimming removed 9 bases at V and 4 bases at J, with 13 bases between. The CDR3 totals 13 residues. CDR3 sequence: CASSRGTGNTIYF. Here the CDR3 DNA reads TGTGCCAGTTCCCGGGGAACGGGAAACACCATATATTTT.

This clone was detected a few times. This chain connects TRBV4-1 to TRBJ2-5; 9 bases are shared with TRBD1. CDR3 size: 16 residues. V shed 0 bases and J 5 bases; nucleotides not matched to a gene: 7. The germline gives CDR1 MGHRA, CDR2 YSYEKL. This chain's CDR3 is CASSQDQGQGGETQYF. CDR3 coding DNA: TGCGCCAGCAGCCAAGACCAGGGACAGGGTGGCGAGACCCAGTACTTC.

This clone showed up just a few times. The chain joins TRBV2 to TRBJ2-6; TRBD1 aligns across 9 bases. Germline loops: CDR1 SNHLY, CDR2 FYNNEI. The CDR3 has 17 amino acids. J was trimmed by 2 bases and V by 6 bases; bases with no gene match: 8. CDR3: CASRPGQGVTGANVLTF. The CDR3, as DNA: TGTGCCAGCAGACCGGGACAGGGAGTTACTGGGGCCAACGTCCTGACTTTC.